The clone carrying this T cell receptor (beta chain) was counted at least ten times. The data derive from a study of human T cells and chemical hapten exposure. As for the study in general: For sensitization, 2% DPC was applied to an approximately 2 cm by approximately 2 cm patch of upper inner arm skin. While the approximately 25-week study was under way, patients received diphenylcyclopropenone on the scalp every week. Patch testing placed 0.01% DPC on the upper back, with readings at 6 days.

Each CDR3 protein is one row after TCRdb ran MiXCR on the RACE reads. The sample contains 300,000 to 450,000 distinct CDR3 sequences, more than 4.5% of which appear only once. Time point in this sample: pre-sensitization, week 0. Treatment reported: therapeutic diphenylcyclopropenone sensitization with weekly scalp DPC. The germline gives CDR1 KGHDR, CDR2 SFDVKD. CDR3 length: 13 amino acids. Trimming took off 4 bases at V and 2 bases at J, with 5 bases between the two ends. The sample in question was whole blood, obtained in connection with sensitization to the hapten diphenylcyclopropenone (DPC). This TCR came from a woman in her forties or fifties with alopecia areata. Some clones in this sample may be carry-over from other donors' samples. The chain is built from TRBV24-1 and TRBJ2-1; unclear D gene. The CDR3 loop is CATSERTYNEQFF. DNA for the CDR3: TGTGCCACCAGTGAACGGACCTACAATGAGCAGTTCTTC.